This is a list of T cell receptor beta chains from one sample in a study of blood T cell repertoires in COVID-19. Assay used: immunoSEQ multiplex PCR; TCRdb lists only in-frame clones, some missing. The sample shows about 210,000 clones, about 87% of them seen only once. The sample taken for sequencing was peripheral blood. The source is a man between 65 and 85 years old with acute or convalescent COVID-19. Both conserved end residues are part of each CDR3.

j_gene: TRBJ2-5; len: 16; v_gene: TRBV7-2; CDR3aa: CASSFLGGGVGETQYF
j_gene: TRBJ2-2; len: 17; v_gene: TRBV19; CDR3aa: CASSNTGQRKNTGELFF
j_gene: TRBJ2-2; len: 15; v_gene: TRBV5-4; CDR3aa: CASSLDREITGELFF
j_gene: TRBJ1-2; len: 15; v_gene: TRBV30; CDR3aa: CAWSVPSGGVYGYTF
j_gene: TRBJ2-1; len: 16; v_gene: TRBV6-6; CDR3aa: CASSVSGRAVADEQFF
j_gene: TRBJ1-3; len: 13; v_gene: TRBV28; CDR3aa: CASSLGHRNTIYF
j_gene: TRBJ2-3; len: 11; v_gene: TRBV7-8; CDR3aa: CASTNTDTQYF
j_gene: TRBJ2-1; len: 15; v_gene: TRBV27; CDR3aa: CASSTTSGSYNEQFF
j_gene: TRBJ2-1; len: 14; v_gene: TRBV11-1; CDR3aa: CASSPSGRYNEQFF
j_gene: TRBJ1-5; len: 15; v_gene: TRBV19; CDR3aa: CASSIDIERNQPQHF
j_gene: TRBJ1-4; len: 15; v_gene: TRBV7-2; CDR3aa: CASRRQREGSEKLFF
j_gene: TRBJ2-7; len: 16; v_gene: TRBV10-1; CDR3aa: CASSEILRGMGREQYF
j_gene: TRBJ1-1; len: 15; v_gene: TRBV7-9; CDR3aa: CASSLAGTGITEAFF
j_gene: TRBJ2-5; len: 14; v_gene: TRBV10-3; CDR3aa: CAISDSTEGETQYF
j_gene: TRBJ2-2; len: 13; v_gene: TRBV7-3; CDR3aa: CASRGKNTGELFF
j_gene: TRBJ1-1; len: 13; v_gene: TRBV18; CDR3aa: CASSPSSNTEAFF
j_gene: TRBJ1-2; len: 15; v_gene: TRBV27; CDR3aa: CASSLDRSANYGYTF
j_gene: TRBJ2-7; len: 15; v_gene: TRBV6-5; CDR3aa: CASSSGLAGGYEQYF
j_gene: TRBJ1-2; len: 14; v_gene: TRBV5-1; CDR3aa: CASSLGTGAYGYTF
j_gene: TRBJ2-2; len: 18; v_gene: TRBV20-1; CDR3aa: CSASKGLAGALGTGELFF
j_gene: TRBJ2-7; len: 17; v_gene: TRBV3-1/TRBV3-2; CDR3aa: CASSLGGTGAISLEQYF
j_gene: TRBJ1-4; len: 13; v_gene: TRBV28; CDR3aa: CASSRTGDGKLFF
j_gene: TRBJ2-7; len: 16; v_gene: TRBV4-1; CDR3aa: CASSATVSGRGREQYF
j_gene: TRBJ2-2; len: 14; v_gene: TRBV3-1/TRBV3-2; CDR3aa: CASSLPGLVGELFF
j_gene: TRBJ1-2; len: 12; v_gene: TRBV5-5; CDR3aa: CASSPIGEGYTF
j_gene: TRBJ2-7; len: 13; v_gene: TRBV12-3/TRBV12-4; CDR3aa: CASSAPSSYEQYF
j_gene: TRBJ1-4; len: 13; v_gene: TRBV5-5; CDR3aa: CASSLRRDEKLFF
j_gene: TRBJ2-7; len: 13; v_gene: TRBV2; CDR3aa: CARKTMGSPGLCF
j_gene: TRBJ2-5; len: 14; v_gene: TRBV7-2; CDR3aa: CASIGGGGLGPQYF
j_gene: TRBJ2-7; len: 13; v_gene: TRBV7-6; CDR3aa: CASSLVGGYEQYF
j_gene: TRBJ2-2; len: 15; v_gene: TRBV5-1; CDR3aa: CASSATSGRRGELFF
j_gene: TRBJ2-3; len: 15; v_gene: TRBV19; CDR3aa: CASTQQGATADTQYF
j_gene: TRBJ2-1; len: 17; v_gene: TRBV7-8; CDR3aa: CASSPRGSASGRNEQFF
j_gene: TRBJ2-1; len: 14; v_gene: TRBV4-3; CDR3aa: CASSQEQNRGEQFF
j_gene: TRBJ2-7; len: 14; v_gene: TRBV6-5; CDR3aa: CASSRDTGSYEQYF
j_gene: TRBJ1-5; len: 16; v_gene: TRBV6-1; CDR3aa: CASRERGTEKNQPQHF
j_gene: TRBJ2-7; len: 16; v_gene: TRBV27; CDR3aa: CASSLSTSGKTYEQYF
j_gene: TRBJ1-3; len: 15; v_gene: TRBV7-3; CDR3aa: CASSLEGSSGNTIYF
j_gene: TRBJ1-5; len: 17; v_gene: TRBV4-1; CDR3aa: CASSPATDRDRDQPQHF
j_gene: TRBJ1-1; len: 13; v_gene: TRBV30; CDR3aa: CAWSVQLNTEAFF
j_gene: TRBJ2-2; len: 13; v_gene: TRBV18; CDR3aa: CASSPGRTGELFF
j_gene: TRBJ1-2; len: 13; v_gene: TRBV6-5; CDR3aa: CASRSTGYAGYTF
j_gene: TRBJ2-1; len: 13; v_gene: TRBV6-4; CDR3aa: CASSDTQGSEQFF
j_gene: TRBJ2-7; len: 16; v_gene: TRBV3-1/TRBV3-2; CDR3aa: CASSQGPARNSYEQYF
j_gene: TRBJ2-7; len: 15; v_gene: TRBV9; CDR3aa: CASSVDTGGTYEQYF
j_gene: TRBJ2-2; len: 15; v_gene: TRBV9; CDR3aa: CASSVLAGGTGELFF
j_gene: TRBJ2-7; len: 13; v_gene: TRBV19; CDR3aa: CASKGLAANEQYF
j_gene: TRBJ1-1; len: 15; v_gene: TRBV11-2; CDR3aa: CASLRTGIPSLEAFF
j_gene: TRBJ2-7; len: 14; v_gene: TRBV28; CDR3aa: CASSPGQEHYEQYF